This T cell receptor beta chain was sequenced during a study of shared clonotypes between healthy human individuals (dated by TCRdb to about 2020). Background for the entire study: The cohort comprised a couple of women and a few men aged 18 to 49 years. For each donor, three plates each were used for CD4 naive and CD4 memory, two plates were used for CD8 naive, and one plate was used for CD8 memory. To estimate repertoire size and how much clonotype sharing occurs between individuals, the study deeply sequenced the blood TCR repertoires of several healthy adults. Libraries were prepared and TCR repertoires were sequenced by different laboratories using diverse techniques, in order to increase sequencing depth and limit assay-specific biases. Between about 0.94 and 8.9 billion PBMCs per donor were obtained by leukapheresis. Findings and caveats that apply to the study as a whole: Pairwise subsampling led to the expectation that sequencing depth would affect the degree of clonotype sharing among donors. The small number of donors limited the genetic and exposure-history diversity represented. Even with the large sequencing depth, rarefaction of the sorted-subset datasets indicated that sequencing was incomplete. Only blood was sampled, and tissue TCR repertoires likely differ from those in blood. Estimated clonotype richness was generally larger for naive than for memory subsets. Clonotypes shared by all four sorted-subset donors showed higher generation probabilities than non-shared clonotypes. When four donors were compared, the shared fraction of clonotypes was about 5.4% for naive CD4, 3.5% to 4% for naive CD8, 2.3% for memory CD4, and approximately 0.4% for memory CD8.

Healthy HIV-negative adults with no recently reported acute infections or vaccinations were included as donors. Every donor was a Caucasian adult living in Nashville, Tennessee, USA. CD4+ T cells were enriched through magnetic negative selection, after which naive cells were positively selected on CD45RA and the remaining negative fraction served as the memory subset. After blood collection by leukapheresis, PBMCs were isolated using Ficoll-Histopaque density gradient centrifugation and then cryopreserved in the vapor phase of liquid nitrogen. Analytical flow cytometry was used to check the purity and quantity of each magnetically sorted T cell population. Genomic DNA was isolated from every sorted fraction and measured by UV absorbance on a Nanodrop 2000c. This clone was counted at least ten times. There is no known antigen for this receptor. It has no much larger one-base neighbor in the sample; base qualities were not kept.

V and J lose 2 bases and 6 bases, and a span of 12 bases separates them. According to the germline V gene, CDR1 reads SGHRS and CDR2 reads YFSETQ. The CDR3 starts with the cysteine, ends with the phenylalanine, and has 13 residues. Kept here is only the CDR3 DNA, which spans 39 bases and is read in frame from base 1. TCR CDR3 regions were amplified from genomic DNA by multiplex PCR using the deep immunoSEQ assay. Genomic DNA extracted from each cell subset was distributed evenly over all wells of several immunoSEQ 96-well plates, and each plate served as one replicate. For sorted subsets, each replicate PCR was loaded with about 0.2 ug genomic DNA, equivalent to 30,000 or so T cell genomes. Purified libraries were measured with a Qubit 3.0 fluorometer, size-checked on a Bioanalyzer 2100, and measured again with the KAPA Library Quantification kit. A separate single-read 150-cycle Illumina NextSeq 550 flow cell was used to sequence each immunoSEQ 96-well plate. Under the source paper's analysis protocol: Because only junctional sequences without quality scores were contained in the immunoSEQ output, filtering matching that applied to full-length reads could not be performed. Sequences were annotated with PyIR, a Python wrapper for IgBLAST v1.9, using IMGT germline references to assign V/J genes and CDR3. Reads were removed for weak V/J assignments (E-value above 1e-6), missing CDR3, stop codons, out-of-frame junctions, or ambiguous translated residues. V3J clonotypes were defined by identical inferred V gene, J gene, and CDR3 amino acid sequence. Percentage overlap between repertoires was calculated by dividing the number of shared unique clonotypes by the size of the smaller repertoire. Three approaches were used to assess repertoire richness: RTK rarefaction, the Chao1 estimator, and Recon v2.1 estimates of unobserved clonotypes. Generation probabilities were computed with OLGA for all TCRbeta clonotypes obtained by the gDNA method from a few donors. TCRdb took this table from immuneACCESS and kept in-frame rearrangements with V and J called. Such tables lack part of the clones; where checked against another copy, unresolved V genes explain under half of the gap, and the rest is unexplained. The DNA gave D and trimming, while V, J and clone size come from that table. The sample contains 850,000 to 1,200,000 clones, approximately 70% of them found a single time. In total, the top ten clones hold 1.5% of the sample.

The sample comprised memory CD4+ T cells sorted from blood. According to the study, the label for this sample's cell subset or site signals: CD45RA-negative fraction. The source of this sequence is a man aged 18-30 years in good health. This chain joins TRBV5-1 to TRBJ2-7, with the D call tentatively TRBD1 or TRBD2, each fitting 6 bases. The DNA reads TGCGCCAGCAGCTTATGGGGGGCCTTCGAGCAGTACTTC. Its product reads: CASSLWGAFEQYF.